The clone carrying this T cell receptor (beta chain) turned up a few times. Its antigen remains unknown. This sample was included in a study of OX40 agonist ivuxolimab in advanced cancers. Study summary: Patients' therapy was ivuxolimab, an antibody that acts as an agonist of OX40 (CD134). Broader study findings: Clonal expansion from baseline to week 6 occurred in both CD4+ and CD8+ T cells.

CDR3 length equals 12 residues. Trimming shortened V by 8 bases and J by 5 bases, and 9 bases separated the two germline ends. CDR1 and CDR2 from the germline V gene are MDHEN and SYDVKM. Profiled with immunoSEQ multiplex PCR; TCRdb holds only in-frame clones, not every one. Of under 13,000 clones listed, approximately 69% are singletons. The sample here was CD4+ or CD8+ T cells sorted from blood, taken in a trial of the OX40 agonist ivuxolimab. This clonotype was obtained from an adult with an advanced solid tumor such as melanoma, head and neck, liver or kidney cancer. The rearrangement joins TRBV28 to TRBJ1-4; D ambiguous. The CDR3 loop reads CASGLANEKLFF. CDR3 sequence (DNA): TGTGCCAGCGGCCTCGCCAATGAAAAACTGTTTTTT. The entire variable domain, with the rest obtained from reference TRBV28 and TRBJ1-4, is as follows: DVKVTQSSRYLVKRTGEKVFLECVQDMDHENMFWYRQDPGLGLRLIYFSYDVKMKEKGDIPEGYSVSREKKERFSLILESASTNQTSMYLCASGLANEKLFFGSGTQLSVL.